A single sample is the source of the 25 T cell receptor beta chains below, sequenced in a study of radiotherapy plus CTLA-4 blockade in lung cancer. Using immunoSEQ multiplex PCR, the repertoire was profiled, and TCRdb retains in-frame clones only, with some absent. Here the sample spans about 48,000 clones, roughly 90% being singletons. Source: peripheral blood, taken from a patient treated with radiotherapy plus ipilimumab. The receptors derive from a human donor with non-small cell lung cancer that progressed on radiotherapy plus ipilimumab. Some clones in this sample may be carry-over from other donors' samples.

The V call is TRBV19, the J call TRBJ1-2, with D unclear. The germline V and J ends were trimmed by 7 bases and 3 bases, with 15 bases remaining between them. CDR1 and CDR2 from the germline V gene are LNHDA and SQIVND (reference sequence). This CDR3 comprises 14 residues. In nucleotides, the CDR3 is TGTGCCAGTAACCCCCTGAGAGGAGACTATGGCTACACCTTC. Residues: CASNPLRGDYGYTF. The full variable domain, in which reference TRBV19 and TRBJ1-2 provide the parts outside the CDR3, is DGGITQSPKYLFRKEGQNVTLSCEQNLNHDAMYWYRQDPGQGLRLIYYSQIVNDFQKGDIAEGYSVSREKKESFPLTVTSAQKNPTAFYLCASNPLRGDYGYTFGSGTRLTVV.

The chain links TRBV7-8 to TRBJ2-1; D is possibly TRBD2 (5 bases). Germline V gene data show CDR1 as SGHVS and CDR2 as FQNEAQ. This CDR3 has 16 amino acids. Trimming took 6 bases from V and 0 from J, leaving 15 bases between them. The chain's CDR3 is CASSLLDSNSYNEQFF. DNA for the CDR3: TGTGCCAGCAGTCTACTGGACTCTAACTCCTACAATGAGCAGTTCTTC.

V and J are TRBV6-1 and TRBJ2-7; D is possibly TRBD2 (5 bases). CDR3 length: 13 residues. Germline CDR1 reads MNHNS; CDR2 reads SASEGT. The V end was cut by 11 bases, the J end by 4 bases, with 18 bases between. The CDR3 is CAASRASRYEQYF. The CDR3 nucleotides read TGTGCCGCCTCACGGGCTAGCCGGTACGAGCAGTACTTC.

A single count supports this clone. The rearrangement joins TRBV5-1 to TRBJ1-2; D unresolved. The V end lost 2 bases, the J end lost 2 bases, and 10 bases lay between the germline ends. The CDR3 has 14 amino acids. Germline V gene data show CDR1 as SGHRS and CDR2 as YFSETQ. CDR3 loop: CASSLESRNYGYTF. DNA of the CDR3: TGCGCCAGCAGCTTAGAGTCCCGGAACTATGGCTACACCTTC.

The chain combines TRBV27 with TRBJ2-7; D might be TRBD1 (6 bases). This CDR3 spans 14 amino acids. The germline V gene encodes CDR1 MNHEY and CDR2 SMNVEV (reference sequence). The V end lost 8 bases, the J end lost 0 bases, and 14 bases lay between the germline ends. CDR3 nucleotides: TGTGCCAGCCGCTTACAGGGAAGCTCCTACGAGCAGTACTTC. Its protein is CASRLQGSSYEQYF.

The chain is built from TRBV7-9 and TRBJ1-1, with 7 bases identical to TRBD1. This CDR3 spans 15 amino acids. Germline-derived CDR1 and CDR2 are SEHNR and FQNEAQ (reference sequence). The J segment lost 8 bases and the V segment lost 0 bases, leaving 9 bases of the junction unmatched. CDR3 loop: CASSLATSRGNEAFF. DNA of the CDR3: TGTGCCAGCAGCTTAGCGACTTCCAGGGGGAACGAAGCTTTCTTT.

The V and J genes are TRBV4-3 and TRBJ2-7; weak D call: TRBD2 (6 bases). V shed 0 bases and J shed 5 bases, with 8 bases lying between them. This CDR3 has 13 amino acids. In germline, CDR1 is LGHNA, CDR2 YSLEER. The CDR3, as DNA: TGCGCCAGCAGCCAAGATAGCGGTGACGAGCAGTACTTC. This encodes CASSQDSGDEQYF.

This clone has a single count. This rearrangement joins TRBV30 to TRBJ1-1; D not certain. The CDR3 runs to 14 residues. The germline gives CDR1 GTSNPN, CDR2 SVGIG (reference sequence). The V and J ends lost 0 bases and 0 bases respectively, with 8 bases between them. The CDR3 here is CAWSVKQMNTEAFF. As DNA, the CDR3 is TGTGCCTGGAGTGTAAAACAGATGAACACTGAAGCTTTCTTT.

This clone was counted between two and nine times. The V call is TRBV4-3, the J call TRBJ2-1; D unresolved. The ends were cut back, 1 base at V and 0 bases at J, with 13 bases in the middle. Per the germline V gene, CDR1 is LGHNA and CDR2 is YSLEER. The CDR3 has 17 amino acids. The CDR3 DNA is TGCGCCAGCAGCCAAGGGGCCAGGTTGGGCTCCTACAATGAGCAGTTCTTC. Residues: CASSQGARLGSYNEQFF.

J is TRBJ2-5 and V is TRBV18; TRBD2 might be the D (6 bases). Germline lookup yields CDR1 KGHSH and CDR2 LQKENI. The CDR3 is 14 amino acids. Trimming shortened V by 3 bases and J by 5 bases, and 13 bases separated the two germline ends. For the CDR3, the DNA is TGTGCCAGCTCACCGTCGGGAGATGTGGAGACCCAGTACTTC. Translating it yields CASSPSGDVETQYF.

The chain has TRBV7-2 and TRBJ2-7; the match to TRBD2 covers 16 bases. This CDR3 is 16 amino acids long. Germline trimming cut 5 bases from V and 7 bases from J; bases unmatched to any gene: 8. Germline loops: CDR1 SGHTA, CDR2 FQGNSA. Here the CDR3 DNA reads TGTGCCAGCAGCCCCCCGGGACTAGCGGGAGGGGGGGAGCAGTACTTC. Its protein product is CASSPPGLAGGGEQYF.

This clone was seen just once. The V and J genes are TRBV4-1 and TRBJ1-2; 8 bases match TRBD1. CDR3 length equals 17 residues. Germline V CDR1 and CDR2: MGHRA, YSYEKL. With 5 bases clipped from V and 0 bases from J, the junction kept 11 bases outside the gene matches. In DNA, the CDR3 is TGCGCCAGCAGCATCGGACAGGGTGAGAGAACTAACTATGGCTACACCTTC. Residues: CASSIGQGERTNYGYTF.

This rearrangement joins TRBV10-3 to TRBJ2-1, with D uncertain. This CDR3 has 16 residues. The V gene's germline CDR1 is ENHRY and CDR2 SYGVKD. Trimming took 3 bases from V and 0 from J, leaving 12 bases between them. The CDR3 DNA reads as TGTGCCATCAGTGAATCGAAGACTGGCTCCTACAATGAGCAGTTCTTC. Protein: CAISESKTGSYNEQFF.

V gene TRBV5-4 combines with J gene TRBJ2-1; TRBD2 matches 9 bases. V lost 3 bases and J lost 6; bases outside the gene matches: 13. This CDR3 spans 17 amino acids. CDR1 SGHNT and CDR2 YYREEE come from the germline V gene (reference sequence). The CDR3 region has the DNA TGTGCCAGCAGCTCGGGGGGCGGGAGGGCCTTAGTCAATGAGCAGTTCTTC. Protein sequence: CASSSGGGRALVNEQFF.

The chain is built from TRBV5-1 and TRBJ2-5; 9 bases line up with TRBD1. Trimming at V came to 4 bases and at J to 4 bases, leaving 14 bases not matched to a gene. CDR3 length: 17 amino acids. Germline V gene data show CDR1 as SGHRS and CDR2 as YFSETQ. The CDR3 region is CASSDRDRERSLETQYF. CDR3 nucleotide sequence: TGCGCCAGCAGCGACCGGGACAGGGAAAGGAGTCTAGAGACCCAGTACTTC.

The chain recombines TRBV5-1 with TRBJ1-2; D ambiguous. With 0 bases removed from V and 8 bases from J, the gap between germline ends came to 11 bases. Germline CDR1 reads SGHRS; CDR2 reads YFSETQ. This CDR3 region has 13 residues. The CDR3 reads CASSLGSSGGYTF. The CDR3 nucleotides read TGCGCCAGCAGCTTGGGCAGTTCAGGAGGCTACACCTTC.

J is TRBJ2-1 and V is TRBV25-1; TRBD2 might be the D (5 bases). The V gene lost 10 bases and the J gene lost 6 bases, with 10 bases spanning the gap. Germline lookup yields CDR1 MGHDK and CDR2 SYGVNS. This CDR3 is built from 11 residues. The CDR3 nucleotides read TGTGCCACCAACGGAGGCAATGAGCAGTTCTTC. Protein product: CATNGGNEQFF.

The table lists this clone with a count of one. The CDR3 loop reads CASSSRTGRGTGELFF. CDR3 DNA sequence: TGTGCCAGCAGCTCCCGGACAGGGCGAGGCACCGGGGAGCTGTTTTTT. The V call is TRBV11-3, the J call TRBJ2-2; 8 bases align to TRBD1. After removal of 4 bases from V and 4 bases from J, the junction contained 8 bases not matched to a gene. The germline CDR1 and CDR2 sequences are SGHNT and YENEEA. CDR3 length: 16 residues.

The CDR3: CASSAYSGRTYNEQFF. DNA for the CDR3: TGTGCCAGCAGCGCCTATAGCGGGAGAACCTACAATGAGCAGTTCTTC. The J gene is TRBJ2-1, the V gene TRBV9; 9 positions agree with TRBD2. The germline V gene has CDR1 SGDLS and CDR2 YYNGEE. CDR3 length equals 16 residues. The V and J ends lost 3 bases and 2 bases, in that order; junction bases with no gene match: 6.

This rearrangement joins TRBV6-1 to TRBJ2-7; possibly TRBD1 for D (6 bases). V dropped 10 bases and J dropped 0 bases, with 13 bases sitting between them. Germline CDR1 MNHNS, CDR2 SASEGT. The CDR3 spans 13 residues. CDR3 amino acids: CAIQGQTSYEQYF. CDR3 DNA sequence: TGTGCCATCCAGGGGCAGACCTCCTACGAGCAGTACTTC.

The chain has TRBV27 and TRBJ2-7, with D tentatively TRBD2 (5 bases). The CDR3 has 13 amino acids. Germline CDR1 is MNHEY and CDR2 is SMNVEV (reference sequence). With 7 bases removed from V and 3 bases from J, the gap between germline ends came to 13 bases. CDR3 DNA sequence: TGTGCCAGCAAGGCGGAGGTGAGCTACGAGCAGTACTTC. This gives the protein CASKAEVSYEQYF.

This clone was recorded a few times. The gene calls are TRBV29-1 and TRBJ2-5; no firm D call. Germline assignment: CDR1 SQVTM and CDR2 ANQGSEA. The CDR3 consists of 10 residues. V dropped 4 bases and J dropped 5 bases, with 5 bases sitting between them. CDR3 coding DNA: TGCAGCGTTGGTCTGGAGACCCAGTACTTC. This gives the protein CSVGLETQYF.

The V call is TRBV5-1, the J call TRBJ2-1; the D is unclear. The ends were cut back, 0 bases at V and 8 bases at J, with 9 bases in the middle. The CDR3 loop spans 13 amino acids. Germline CDR1 SGHRS, CDR2 YFSETQ. For the CDR3, the DNA is TGCGCCAGCAGCTTGGCCGCGGCGGATGAGCAGTTCTTC. Translation: CASSLAAADEQFF.

This clone was counted only a few times. This rearrangement joins TRBV5-1 to TRBJ2-7; 11 nucleotides align to TRBD2. Losses at the gene ends were 4 bases for V and 3 bases for J; bases not matched to a gene: 0. The CDR3 covers 13 residues. Germline CDR1 is SGHRS and CDR2 is YFSETQ. The CDR3, as DNA: TGCGCCAGCAGCGGGACTAGCGGCTACGAGCAGTACTTC. Amino acids: CASSGTSGYEQYF.

V and J are TRBV19 and TRBJ2-1, with 11 bases aligning to TRBD1. The germline gives CDR1 LNHDA, CDR2 SQIVND (reference sequence). The CDR3 contains 12 residues. J was trimmed by 6 bases and V by 9 bases; bases with no gene match: 1. The DNA of the CDR3 is TGTGCCAGCGGGACAGGGGGCAATGAGCAGTTCTTC. As protein: CASGTGGNEQFF.